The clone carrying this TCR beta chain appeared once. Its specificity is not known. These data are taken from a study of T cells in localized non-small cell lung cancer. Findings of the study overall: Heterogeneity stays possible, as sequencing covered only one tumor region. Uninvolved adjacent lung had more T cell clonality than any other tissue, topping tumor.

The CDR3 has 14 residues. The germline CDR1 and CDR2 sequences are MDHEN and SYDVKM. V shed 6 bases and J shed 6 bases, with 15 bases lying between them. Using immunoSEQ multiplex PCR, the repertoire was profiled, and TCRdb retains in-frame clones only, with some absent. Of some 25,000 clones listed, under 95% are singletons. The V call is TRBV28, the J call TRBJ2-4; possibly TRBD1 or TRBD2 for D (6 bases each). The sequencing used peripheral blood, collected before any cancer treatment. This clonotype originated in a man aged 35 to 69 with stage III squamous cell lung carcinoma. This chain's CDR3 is CASRGGTTGNIQYF. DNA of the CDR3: TGTGCCAGCAGAGGCGGGACAACGGGAAACATTCAGTACTTC.